This T cell receptor beta chain was sequenced during a study of human T cells and chemical hapten exposure. Study results and limitations: Given that the donors had alopecia, their immune response may differ from that seen in healthy people.

Noted time point: patch test 3, about 24 weeks after DPC sensitization. As to treatment: therapeutic diphenylcyclopropenone sensitization with weekly scalp DPC. TCRdb called the RACE reads again in MiXCR, with one record for every CDR3 protein. The sample carries approximately 72,000 distinct CDR3 sequences, 11% recorded once. V was shortened by 5 bases and J by 3 bases, with 19 bases between the two germline ends. Germline lookup yields CDR1 MRHNA and CDR2 SNTAGT. The CDR3 is 16 residues long. This clonotype has a handful of counts. The target antigen is unknown. This TCR came from a woman between 50 and 59 years old with alopecia areata. Some clones in this sample may be carry-over from other donors' samples. The rearrangement uses TRBV6-4 and TRBJ1-2, with D perhaps TRBD1 (5 bases). The specimen comprised whole blood, sampled in connection with sensitization to the hapten diphenylcyclopropenone (DPC). CDR3: CASSQPRRGFDYGYTF. Written as DNA, the CDR3 is TGTGCCAGCAGTCAACCACGTAGGGGATTTGACTATGGCTACACCTTC.